The sequence of this T cell receptor (beta chain) was determined in a study of shared clonotypes between healthy human individuals. Study conclusions and caveats: The four-donor shared clonotypes exceeded non-shared clonotypes in generation probability, with non-shared ones scoring lower. Sampling was confined to blood; repertoires within tissues likely differ.

Produced via immunoSEQ multiplex PCR; TCRdb's table is partial and in-frame only. The sample has around 1.9 million clones; 90% to 95% are singletons. About this clone: Its antigen is unidentified.

Germline CDR1 MDHEN, CDR2 SYDVKM. V gave up 2 bases and J gave up 0 bases, with 17 bases separating them. The CDR3 loop spans 18 amino acids. Cells designated naive CD8 were CD45RO-negative and were positively selected for CCR7, with terminally differentiated effector memory CD45RA+ cells excluded. Sequencing used naive CD8+ T cells from PBMCs. The sequence came from a man aged 18 to 29 in good health. Some clones in this sample may be carry-over from other donors' samples. The chain employs TRBV28 and TRBJ1-3; perhaps TRBD1 as D (5 bases). As DNA, the CDR3 is TGTGCCAGCAGTTTACCGGGACGCCTGAAAAGCTCTGGAAACACCATATATTTT. This translates into CASSLPGRLKSSGNTIYF.